This entry concerns a single TCR beta chain. Per the original data handling: From reference gene primer amplification, estimates of nucleated cell counts were derived. This table comes from immunoSEQ multiplex PCR, and its TCRdb copy is limited to in-frame clones, with some not included. V, J and clone size derive from that table, while D and trimming were established from the DNA sequence. The repertoire consists of over 95,000 clones, with approximately 85% occurring once and the leading ten covering about 3%. The germline V gene encodes CDR1 SEHNR and CDR2 FQNEAQ (reference sequence). The CDR3 has 17 residues. The V gene end was trimmed by 4 bases and the J gene end by 1 base; junction bases not matched to a gene: 12. The sample is drawn from a study of blood T cell repertoires in COVID-19. Study at large: Researchers got acute and convalescent COVID-19 samples from the United States, Italy and Spain. PBMCs, B-cell-depleted T cells, or T cells were the source of the cDNA or gDNA that made up the material.

The chain has TRBV7-9 and TRBJ2-7; 8 bases fit TRBD2. The TCR was taken from a man aged 35 to 55 with acute or convalescent COVID-19. The sample was peripheral blood. The CDR3 reads CASSSTAGTRLSYEQYF. The DNA for the CDR3 is TGTGCCAGCAGCTCCACCGCCGGGACTAGACTTTCCTACGAGCAGTACTTC.